These 12 T cell receptor beta chains came from one sample sequenced in a study of blood T cell repertoires in COVID-19. Sequenced by immunoSEQ multiplex PCR; TCRdb stores in-frame clones only, minus some. The repertoire holds approximately 31,000 clones, with approximately 95% as singletons. The sequenced sample was peripheral blood. The source of these receptors is a male donor with active COVID-19.

The chain carries TRBV9 and TRBJ2-6; D remains ambiguous. In germline, CDR1 is SGDLS, CDR2 YYNGEE. CDR3 length: 17 residues. Trimming removed 2 bases at V and 1 base at J, with 13 bases between. CDR3 sequence (DNA): TGTGCCAGCAGCGTCGACTCATACACTTCTGGGGCCAACGTCCTGACTTTC. Translation: CASSVDSYTSGANVLTF.

This clone was seen once. J is TRBJ2-3 and V is TRBV4-2; 8 nucleotides agree with TRBD2. Germline V gene data show CDR1 as LGHNA and CDR2 as YNFKEQ. V trimming: 0 bases; J trimming: 14 bases; junction bases outside the gene matches: 13. The CDR3 totals 15 residues. CDR3 region: CASSQDKAGVEVGYF. CDR3 sequence (DNA): TGTGCCAGCAGCCAAGATAAAGCGGGGGTCGAGGTAGGGTATTTT.

The chain is built from TRBV4-1 and TRBJ1-1; D is perhaps TRBD1 (6 bases). Trimming took 4 bases from V and 4 from J, leaving 16 bases between them. The V gene's germline CDR1 is MGHRA and CDR2 YSYEKL. The CDR3 has 15 amino acids. The CDR3 region has the DNA TGCGCCAGCAGCCTGACAGGTCAGAGTATCACTGAAGCTTTCTTT. This sequence encodes CASSLTGQSITEAFF.

The CDR3 bases are TGCGCCAGCAGCATGGGACAGGGGCAAGGCCTTTCTGGCTACACCTTC. Amino acid sequence: CASSMGQGQGLSGYTF. The chain employs TRBV5-1 and TRBJ1-2; 10 nucleotides agree with TRBD1. From germline, CDR1 is SGHRS and CDR2 YFSETQ. The CDR3 consists of 16 residues. The junction had 13 bases not matched to a gene; V was cut back by 4 bases and J by 7 bases.

The chain joins TRBV19 to TRBJ1-5; TRBD1 agrees at 7 bases. V was pared by 4 bases and J by 7 bases, with 4 bases of the junction left unmatched. This CDR3 region has 13 residues. Looked up from germline, CDR1 is LNHDA and CDR2 is SQIVND (reference sequence). The CDR3 region has the DNA TGTGCCAGTAGTAAGGGGGCATTGCAGCCCCAGCATTTT. Translating it yields CASSKGALQPQHF.

The gene calls are TRBV30 and TRBJ1-1, with D maybe TRBD1 (6 bases). The V gene's germline CDR1 is GTSNPN and CDR2 SVGIG (reference sequence). The CDR3 runs to 14 residues. V shed 0 bases and J shed 6 bases, with 14 bases lying between them. The CDR3 DNA sequence: TGTGCCTGGAGTGTGGCAGGGGTTTTCCCTGAAGCTTTCTTT. Encoded protein: CAWSVAGVFPEAFF.

The chain employs TRBV5-1 and TRBJ1-4; tentatively, D is TRBD1 (5 bases). V was shortened by 1 base and J by 3 bases, with 10 bases between the two germline ends. Germline V gives CDR1 SGHRS, CDR2 YFSETQ. This CDR3 has 15 amino acids. The CDR3 protein is CASSLLQGANEKLFF. The CDR3 nucleotides are TGCGCCAGCAGCTTGCTTCAGGGCGCTAATGAAAAACTGTTTTTT.

This sequence joins TRBV5-1 and TRBJ2-5; weak D call: TRBD1 (5 bases). This CDR3 has 14 amino acids. CDR1 is SGHRS, CDR2 YFSETQ, per germline. The V and J ends lost 1 base and 4 bases respectively, with 11 bases between them. The CDR3 coding sequence is TGCGCCAGCAGCTTGTTAGCCCAGGGAGAGACCCAGTACTTC. Encoded protein: CASSLLAQGETQYF.

CDR3 amino acids: CASSLEVLADTDTQYF. The CDR3 nucleotides read TGTGCCAGCAGCTTGGAGGTCCTAGCGGATACAGATACGCAGTATTTT. V gene TRBV5-8 combines with J gene TRBJ2-3; TRBD2 matches 7 bases. Per the germline V gene, CDR1 is SGHTS and CDR2 is YDEGEE. Unmatched junction bases numbered 7, after V lost 0 bases and J lost 3 bases. The CDR3 consists of 16 residues.

CDR3 bases: TGTGCCAGCAGCCAAGATTTGGTAGCTTACGAGCAGTACTTC. Translated, it gives CASSQDLVAYEQYF. The rearrangement joins TRBV14 to TRBJ2-7; D is uncertain. Germline CDR1 and CDR2: SGHDN and FVKESK. The V end was cut by 0 bases, the J end by 4 bases, with 10 bases between. CDR3 size: 14 residues.

The CDR3 DNA is TGTGCCAGCAGTTTGTCAGTGAACACTGAAGCTTTCTTT. It translates to CASSLSVNTEAFF. V is TRBV6-2 or TRBV6-3 and J is TRBJ1-1; D unclear. V was shortened by 4 bases and J by 0 bases, with 6 bases between the two germline ends. This CDR3 spans 13 amino acids. The germline V gene has CDR1 MNHEY and CDR2 SVGEGT.

V gene TRBV4-1 combines with J gene TRBJ2-1; 7 positions match TRBD1. Germline V gives CDR1 MGHRA, CDR2 YSYEKL. The V segment lost 0 bases and the J segment 0 bases; nucleotides outside the gene matches: 8. The CDR3 loop spans 18 amino acids. The CDR3: CASSQDRTGPNSYNEQFF. CDR3 DNA: TGCGCCAGCAGCCAAGATCGGACAGGTCCGAACTCCTACAATGAGCAGTTCTTC.